Below are 24 T cell receptor beta chains sequenced from a single sample in a study of CD8 T cells in ankylosing spondylitis. TCRdb analysed the 5' RACE reads with MiXCR anew, one entry per CDR3 protein. This table has almost 250,000 distinct CDR3 sequences, over 30% appearing once. The sample was blood, either unsorted or a sorted T cell fraction (not recorded which). These receptors were taken from a male donor with ankylosing spondylitis or in good health (not recorded which).

V gene TRBV4-1 combines with J gene TRBJ2-1, with 8 bases identical to TRBD2. The CDR3 is made up of 14 amino acids. With V trimmed by 0 bases and J by 9 bases, 4 bases remained unmatched. The germline CDR1 and CDR2 sequences are MGHRA and YSYEKL. The CDR3 nucleotides are TGCGCCAGCAGCCAAGAAGGACTAGCATCTGAGCAGTTCTTC. Translating gives CASSQEGLASEQFF.

This chain uses TRBV27 with TRBJ1-2, with a weak D call TRBD1 (6 bases). This CDR3 is 16 amino acids long. The V and J ends lost 5 bases and 3 bases respectively, with 19 bases between them. CDR1 MNHEY and CDR2 SMNVEV come from the germline V gene (reference sequence). CDR3 in DNA: TGTGCCAGCAGTCCGTCGACAGGCCAACGTGACTATGGCTACACCTTC. Translation: CASSPSTGQRDYGYTF.

The chain combines TRBV20-1 with TRBJ1-1; TRBD1 agrees at 10 bases. The germline V gene encodes CDR1 DFQATT and CDR2 SNEGSKA (reference sequence). The CDR3 has 14 residues. The V segment lost 0 bases and the J segment 5 bases; nucleotides outside the gene matches: 3. The CDR3 bases are TGCAGTGCTAGAGACCGGACAGGGGGGACTGAAGCTTTCTTT. This translates into CSARDRTGGTEAFF.

CDR3 DNA sequence: TGTGCCAGTAACCCCTCAGTCGGGACTAGTTTATACGAGCAGTACTTC. This sequence encodes CASNPSVGTSLYEQYF. V is TRBV7-9 and J is TRBJ2-7; 8 bases match TRBD2. This CDR3 comprises 16 residues. J was trimmed by 4 bases and V by 9 bases; bases with no gene match: 17. The germline V gene has CDR1 SEHNR and CDR2 FQNEAQ (reference sequence).

The gene calls are TRBV29-1 and TRBJ1-2, with 7 bases aligning to TRBD1. J lost 0 bases, V lost 4 bases, and 5 bases had no gene match. Germline V lookup: CDR1 SQVTM, CDR2 ANQGSEA. This CDR3 spans 14 amino acids. In DNA form, the CDR3 reads TGCAGCGTTGCCAGGGACAGAGCTAACTATGGCTACACCTTC. Its protein product is CSVARDRANYGYTF.

This clonotype was picked up a small number of times. V gene TRBV20-1 combines with J gene TRBJ2-1, with 12 bases lining up with TRBD2. From germline, CDR1 is DFQATT and CDR2 SNEGSKA (reference sequence). Trimming at V came to 5 bases and at J to 0 bases, leaving 2 bases not matched to a gene. The CDR3 is 15 amino acids. The CDR3 is CSAPTSGGSYNEQFF. The CDR3 nucleotides are TGCAGTGCTCCGACTAGCGGGGGCTCCTACAATGAGCAGTTCTTC.

Ten or more counts support this clonotype. The chain carries TRBV10-3 and TRBJ1-1; unclear D gene. The V end was cut by 6 bases, the J end by 4 bases, with 6 bases between. Germline V gives CDR1 ENHRY, CDR2 SYGVKD. This CDR3 is built from 11 residues. CDR3 sequence reads: CAIREGTEAFF. Written as DNA, the CDR3 is TGTGCCATCAGAGAGGGCACTGAAGCTTTCTTT.

This clonotype appeared a few times. J is TRBJ2-7 and V is TRBV6-5; 7 nucleotides align to TRBD2. This CDR3 region has 15 residues. J lost 6 bases, V lost 4 bases, and 12 bases had no gene match. The germline V gene encodes CDR1 MNHEY and CDR2 SVGAGI. The CDR3 region has the DNA TGTGCCAGCAGTTCCCCGGGGAGGGGAGGCGCCGAGCAGTACTTC. This translates into CASSSPGRGGAEQYF.

This chain joins TRBV30 and TRBJ2-7, with D possibly TRBD1 on 5 matching bases. V was trimmed by 4 bases and J by 5 bases, leaving 18 bases between them. The CDR3 is 14 amino acids. Germline CDR1 reads GTSNPN; CDR2 reads SVGIG (reference sequence). DNA for the CDR3: TGTGCCTGGACTACCGACAGTGGGTATGACGAGCAGTACTTC. It translates to CAWTTDSGYDEQYF.

In nucleotides, the CDR3 is TGTGCCTGGACGGCCAGAGGGGGTGGTCAGCCCCAGCATTTT. It specifies CAWTARGGGQPQHF. The chain uses TRBV30 and TRBJ1-5, with a tentative D call TRBD1 (6 bases). Looked up from germline, CDR1 is GTSNPN and CDR2 is SVGIG (reference sequence). Trimming pared 4 bases from V and 6 bases from J, leaving 16 bases between. The CDR3 sequence is 14 residues long.

The chain is built from TRBV20-1 and TRBJ2-1; a possible D gene is TRBD1 (5 bases). CDR3 length: 16 amino acids. The germline V gene encodes CDR1 DFQATT and CDR2 SNEGSKA (reference sequence). Trimming shortened V by 0 bases and J by 0 bases, and 12 bases separated the two germline ends. The CDR3 DNA reads TGCAGTGCTAGAGATCAGGGTCCAGACTCCTACAATGAGCAGTTCTTC. Its translation: CSARDQGPDSYNEQFF.

This sequence joins TRBV5-5 and TRBJ2-3; D is unclear. V lost 2 bases, J lost 3 bases, and 13 bases lay in between. The CDR3 runs 15 residues. Germline V gives CDR1 SGHKS, CDR2 YYEKEE (reference sequence). CDR3 bases: TGTGCCAGCAGCTTTGGCTCAGTAGGAACAGATACGCAGTATTTT. Protein product: CASSFGSVGTDTQYF.

The chain links TRBV6-1 to TRBJ2-5; TRBD1 matches 7 bases. CDR1 is MNHNS and CDR2 is SASEGT in the germline V gene. J lost 1 base, V lost 6 bases, and 2 bases had no gene match. There are 13 residues in the CDR3. The DNA of the CDR3 is TGTGCCAGCAGCGGACAGGTCCAAGAGACCCAGTACTTC. Translation: CASSGQVQETQYF.

This clonotype was detected only a few times. The genes are TRBV12-3 or TRBV12-4 and TRBJ2-2, with D perhaps being TRBD1 or TRBD2 (6 bases each). The CDR3 runs to 14 residues. V was trimmed by 8 bases and J by 3 bases, leaving 13 bases between them. CDR3 DNA: TGTGCCAGCGTCGGGGGCTTGGACACCGGGGAGCTGTTTTTT. Translating it yields CASVGGLDTGELFF.

The sample holds a few counts of this clonotype. The CDR3 DNA sequence: TGCAGCGCCGCGCTGCTTTGGGAGGGGACAGGGGAAGAGACCCAGTACTTC. Encoded protein: CSAALLWEGTGEETQYF. The V gene is TRBV29-1, the J gene TRBJ2-5, with 10 bases identical to TRBD1. Unmatched junction bases numbered 17, after V lost 7 bases and J lost 3 bases. Germline values: CDR1 SQVTM, CDR2 ANQGSEA. The CDR3 consists of 17 residues.

This clonotype appeared a few times. For the CDR3, the DNA is TGCAGTGCGAGGGAAAGCGGGGGGCCGAGCACAGATACGCAGTATTTT. Protein product: CSARESGGPSTDTQYF. The gene calls are TRBV20-1 and TRBJ2-3; 9 bases align to TRBD2. The J segment lost 0 bases and the V segment lost 6 bases, leaving 10 bases of the junction unmatched. CDR3 length: 16 residues. Looked up from germline, CDR1 is DFQATT and CDR2 is SNEGSKA (reference sequence).

The chain couples TRBV6-5 to TRBJ2-7, with a possible D match to TRBD1 (6 bases). The CDR3 is made up of 14 amino acids. Looked up from germline, CDR1 is MNHEY and CDR2 is SVGAGI. V was pared by 5 bases and J by 5 bases, with 16 bases between. As DNA, the CDR3 is TGTGCCAGCAGTAACCTACAGGGCGCGGACGAGCAGTACTTC. Protein sequence: CASSNLQGADEQYF.

This rearrangement joins TRBV29-1 to TRBJ2-3; TRBD1 is a possible D gene (5 bases). Germline V gene lookup returns CDR1 SQVTM and CDR2 ANQGSEA. Trimming left V 4 bases short and J 3 bases short, with 14 bases between. This CDR3 spans 14 amino acids. The CDR3 loop is CSVVRTPGTDTQYF. The CDR3 DNA is TGCAGCGTTGTCAGGACACCCGGAACAGATACGCAGTATTTT.

This chain uses TRBV5-1 with TRBJ2-5, with D unresolved. V was trimmed by 0 bases and J by 0 bases, leaving 9 bases between them. CDR3 size: 15 residues. Germline V gives CDR1 SGHRS, CDR2 YFSETQ. The CDR3 protein is CASSLADGYQETQYF. DNA for the CDR3: TGCGCCAGCAGCTTGGCCGACGGATACCAAGAGACCCAGTACTTC.

This rearrangement joins TRBV28 to TRBJ2-7; D is unresolved. The V gene's germline CDR1 is MDHEN and CDR2 SYDVKM. CDR3 length: 14 residues. Trimming removed 4 bases at V and 2 bases at J, with 12 bases between. CDR3 loop: CASSYFGPPYEQYF. As DNA, the CDR3 is TGTGCCAGCAGTTACTTCGGACCCCCCTACGAGCAGTACTTC.

The rearrangement links TRBV10-3 to TRBJ2-5; D tentatively reads TRBD1 or TRBD2 (5 bases each). In germline, CDR1 is ENHRY, CDR2 SYGVKD. V lost 3 bases and J 6 bases, leaving 8 bases between the germline ends. The CDR3 contains 12 residues. CDR3 DNA: TGTGCCATCAGTGACGAGGGGAAGACCCAGTACTTC. Protein sequence: CAISDEGKTQYF.

The V gene is TRBV12-3 or TRBV12-4, the J gene TRBJ2-5; 8 positions match TRBD1. The CDR3 has 16 residues. Trimming removed 5 bases from V and 3 bases from J; junction bases left unmatched: 11. For the CDR3, the DNA is TGTGCCAGCAGTCTACCTAACCGGGACAGGAAAGAGACCCAGTACTTC. As protein: CASSLPNRDRKETQYF.

The V and J genes are TRBV15 and TRBJ2-2; D perhaps matches TRBD1 (5 bases). Germline CDR1 LNHNV, CDR2 YYDKDF (reference sequence). Trimming took 0 bases from V and 6 from J, leaving 8 bases between them. The CDR3 sequence is 14 residues long. CDR3 bases: TGTGCCACCAGCAGAGATCGGACATCCGGGGAGCTGTTTTTT. Translation gives CATSRDRTSGELFF.

The CDR3 DNA reads TGTGCCAGCAGTTCCTCCGGACAGCCCCCCTACGAGCAGTACTTC. It encodes CASSSSGQPPYEQYF. This chain connects TRBV12-3 or TRBV12-4 to TRBJ2-7; D is perhaps TRBD1 (6 bases). V lost 4 bases and J 2 bases, leaving 15 bases between the germline ends. CDR3 length: 15 residues.